Listed below are T cell receptor beta chains from one sample, sequenced in a study of blood T cell repertoires in COVID-19. Only in-frame clones appear in the TCRdb table, and some are missing; sequencing was by immunoSEQ multiplex PCR. Of about 280,000 clones listed, under 90% are singletons. The sample was peripheral blood. The receptor set was obtained from a woman aged 35 to 49 who had recovered from COVID-19. The CDR3 runs from the conserved cysteine through the conserved F or W. The D gene is left open where the match is weak. Not all rows give a size; the values are once, few, many and, for expanded clones, a class.

d_call	clone_size	j_call	v_call	cdr3_nt	cdr3_aa
TRBD1	.	TRBJ1-5	TRBV30	TGTGCCTGGAGTTTACGGACAGGATCCAATCAGCCCCAGCATTTT	CAWSLRTGSNQPQHF
TRBD1	.	TRBJ2-1	TRBV24-1	TGTGCCACCAGTGATCGTGGACAGGGGGGCCATGAGCAGTTCTTC	CATSDRGQGGHEQFF
.	.	TRBJ1-4	TRBV5-1	TGCGCCAGCAGCTTGGCCGGCAGGCCAACTAATGAAAAACTGTTTTTT	CASSLAGRPTNEKLFF
TRBD1	.	TRBJ2-7	TRBV5-1	TGCGCCAGCAGCTTGTTCCCAGGGGACAGCGGCGAGCAGTACTTC	CASSLFPGDSGEQYF
.	.	TRBJ1-6	TRBV6-6	TGTGCCAGCAGTTACGATCTGGTGCCAGGGCGGCCCCTCCACTTT	CASSYDLVPGRPLHF
.	.	TRBJ2-5	TRBV10-3	TGTGCCATCAGTGAGGGGGCTTTAGGAGAGACCCAGTACTTC	CAISEGALGETQYF
.	.	TRBJ2-2	TRBV19	TGTGCCAGTAGTATAGCGGGAGATCGCACCGGGGAGCTGTTTTTT	CASSIAGDRTGELFF
.	.	TRBJ2-1	TRBV5-1	TGCGCCAGCAGCTTGGGCGGTGCCTACAATGAGCAGTTCTTC	CASSLGGAYNEQFF
TRBD2	.	TRBJ2-7	TRBV11-2	TGTGCCAGCAGCCGCGGGACTAGCGGGACCGAGCAGTACTTC	CASSRGTSGTEQYF
.	.	TRBJ2-2	TRBV11-1	TGTGCCAGCAGCTTAGCGCGGTTAGCACAGGGCGGGGAGCTGTTTTTT	CASSLARLAQGGELFF
.	once	TRBJ2-1	TRBV20-1	TGCAGTGCGGAGGGGGCGGCTGAGCAGTTCTTC	CSAEGAAEQFF
TRBD2	once	TRBJ2-1	TRBV19	TGTGCCACCGGGGGGGTCCTCGGCTCCTACAATGAGCAGTTCTTC	CATGGVLGSYNEQFF
.	.	TRBJ2-1	TRBV18	TGTGCCAGCTCACCTGGGGCTACAACCAATGAGCAGTTCTTC	CASSPGATTNEQFF
TRBD1	.	TRBJ2-1	TRBV10-2	TGCGCCAGCAGTGGGCCGGGACAGGGGGACAATGAGCAGTTCTTC	CASSGPGQGDNEQFF
.	.	TRBJ2-3	TRBV7-2	TGTGCCAGCAGCTTCTTGAGCGGACCCGTCTGGGGTGTCACAGATACGCAGTATTTT	CASSFLSGPVWGVTDTQYF
TRBD2	.	TRBJ2-1	TRBV5-4	TGTGCCAGCAGCTTGGAAACGGCTAGCGGTCTCAATGAGCAGTTCTTC	CASSLETASGLNEQFF
TRBD2	.	TRBJ2-1	TRBV5-4	TGTGCCAGCAGCTTGACTAGCGGAACATACAATGAGCAGTTCTTC	CASSLTSGTYNEQFF
.	.	TRBJ2-7	TRBV6-6	TGTGCCAGCGGCGAGAGGGTTGGGGAGCAGTACTTC	CASGERVGEQYF
.	.	TRBJ1-1	TRBV6-6	TGTGCCAGCAGTGCCACAGGGGAAGCTTTCTTT	CASSATGEAFF
.	.	TRBJ1-3	TRBV29-1	TGCAGCGTTGGTGGGTCAGGGTCTGGAAACACCATATATTTT	CSVGGSGSGNTIYF
.	.	TRBJ2-5	TRBV27	TGTGCCAGCAGTTTGGGCCACGGACAAGAGACCCAGTACTTC	CASSLGHGQETQYF
TRBD2	.	TRBJ2-3	TRBV7-3	TGTGCCAGCAGCTTAGTGGGACTAGCGGGAGGAGAACAAGATACGCAGTATTTT	CASSLVGLAGGEQDTQYF
.	.	TRBJ1-4	TRBV5-1	TGCGCCAGCAGCCTCCGTACCGGGGGGTTGGGGGAAAAACTGTTTTTT	CASSLRTGGLGEKLFF
.	.	TRBJ2-3	TRBV10-3	TGTGCCATCAGGCTGGATGGCGGTCGCACAGATACGCAGTATTTT	CAIRLDGGRTDTQYF
.	.	TRBJ2-1	TRBV12-5	TGTGCTAGTGGTTCCCCTGAACTAGCAGCCAGCAATGAGCAGTTCTTC	CASGSPELAASNEQFF
TRBD1	.	TRBJ1-6	TRBV28	TGTGCCAGCAGTACTCCCGGGACAGGGCTCGGTTCACCCCTCCACTTT	CASSTPGTGLGSPLHF
.	.	TRBJ1-6	TRBV6-5	TGTGCCAGCAGTTACTCGATACAGGGCGATTCACCCCTCCACTTT	CASSYSIQGDSPLHF
TRBD1	once	TRBJ2-7	TRBV6-4	TGTGCCAGCAGCCGGGACAGGATAAACGAGCAGTACTTC	CASSRDRINEQYF
TRBD1	.	TRBJ2-5	TRBV19	TGTGCCAGTTCGACAGGGGGCGCGGAGACCCAGTACTTC	CASSTGGAETQYF
TRBD2	.	TRBJ2-2	TRBV18	TGTGCCAGCTCACCCCCGGGACTAATCAACACCGGGGAGCTGTTTTTT	CASSPPGLINTGELFF
TRBD2	.	TRBJ2-7	TRBV12-5	TGTGCTAGTGGTTCCGACATTAGCGGGAACTACGAGCAGTACTTC	CASGSDISGNYEQYF
.	.	TRBJ2-7	TRBV29-1	TGCAGCGCAACGGGCGGGGGCCCCGAGCAGTACTTC	CSATGGGPEQYF
.	.	TRBJ2-2	TRBV9	TGTGCCAGCAGCTCCCACAGGGAAACCGGGGAGCTGTTTTTT	CASSSHRETGELFF
.	.	TRBJ2-7	TRBV28	TGTGCCAGCACCGGGCGGAGGCAGTCCTACGAGCAGTACTTC	CASTGRRQSYEQYF
TRBD1	.	TRBJ1-5	TRBV6-6	TGTGCCAGCAGTTCAGACAGGGGCAATCAGCCCCAGCATTTT	CASSSDRGNQPQHF
TRBD2	.	TRBJ2-1	TRBV5-1	TGCGCCAGCAGCCCAGCGGGAGGGGGAAATGAGCAGTTCTTC	CASSPAGGGNEQFF
.	once	TRBJ1-6	TRBV18	TGTGCCAGCTCACCATCAGCGACCTATAATTCACCCCTCCACTTT	CASSPSATYNSPLHF
.	.	TRBJ1-2	TRBV11-2	TGTGCCAGCAGCTTAGATAGTGGCCAGGTAATCTATGGCTACACCTTC	CASSLDSGQVIYGYTF
.	.	TRBJ1-6	TRBV7-2	TGTGCCAGCAGCTTACTCCAGGGGATAGGTAATTCACCCCTCCACTTT	CASSLLQGIGNSPLHF
.	once	TRBJ1-3	TRBV7-8	TGTGCCAGCAGCCCGCTTTGGACTCTTTCTGGAAACACCATATATTTT	CASSPLWTLSGNTIYF
.	few	TRBJ2-1	TRBV7-2	TGTGCCAGCAATCGGGGTAGTAGCGTGCACAATGAGCAGTTCTTC	CASNRGSSVHNEQFF
.	.	TRBJ1-3	TRBV29-1	TGCAGCGTTGAACTAGCGGCCTCGGGAGGAAACACCATATATTTT	CSVELAASGGNTIYF
.	.	TRBJ2-3	TRBV11-3	TGTGCCAGCAGCCCCAGCCGGGCAGATACGCAGTATTTT	CASSPSRADTQYF
.	.	TRBJ2-7	TRBV15	TGTGCCACCAGCAGAGATTATGGTCTGCCGGGATACGAGCAGTACTTC	CATSRDYGLPGYEQYF
.	once	TRBJ2-7	TRBV5-1	TGCGCCAGCAGCCCTGGGACACCTGCCTACGAGCAGTACTTC	CASSPGTPAYEQYF
TRBD2	.	TRBJ2-7	TRBV7-3	TGTGCCAGCAGTCACGGACGGACTAGAAATGAGGAGCAGTACTTC	CASSHGRTRNEEQYF
TRBD1	.	TRBJ2-3	TRBV2	TGTGCCAGTGCAGAGTTACAGGGGGCGCGGGATACGCAGTATTTT	CASAELQGARDTQYF
TRBD2	.	TRBJ2-5	TRBV9	TGTGCCAGCAGCGCCGGACTAGCGGATCAAGAGACCCAGTACTTC	CASSAGLADQETQYF
.	.	TRBJ2-2	TRBV30	TGTGCCTGGACAGGGTTTTCGAACACCGGGGAGCTGTTTTTT	CAWTGFSNTGELFF
.	few	TRBJ1-5	TRBV10-3	TGTGCCATCAGTGAGGGCGGAAATCAGCCCCAGCATTTT	CAISEGGNQPQHF
TRBD2	.	TRBJ2-1	TRBV18	TGTGCCAGCTCACCACAGAACAGACTAGCGGGAGGGCCGAGTGTACAGTTCTTC	CASSPQNRLAGGPSVQFF
TRBD1	.	TRBJ2-7	TRBV24-1	TGTGCCACCAGTGACCGGGACAGGGGGGACTACGAGCAGTACTTC	CATSDRDRGDYEQYF
TRBD2	.	TRBJ2-1	TRBV9	TGTGCCAGCAGCGTAGTTGCGCTAGCGGGAGGCAATGAGCAGTTCTTC	CASSVVALAGGNEQFF
TRBD1	.	TRBJ2-4	TRBV30	TGTGCCTGGACCGGGGCCGGGACAGGCCCTCAGTACTTC	CAWTGAGTGPQYF
.	.	TRBJ1-1	TRBV28	TGTGCCAGCAACGCAGACACTGAAGCTTTCTTT	CASNADTEAFF